This T cell receptor beta chain was documented in a study of a mutant IDH1 vaccine in newly diagnosed glioma. Study-level information: Vaccines were begun 4-6 weeks after radiotherapy alone, or with temozolomide cycles. Patients' prior therapy spanned radiotherapy, temozolomide, or both; most underwent both.

V was cut by 1 base and J by 3 bases, with 13 bases left in between. This CDR3 region has 16 residues. Germline CDR1 is MGHDK and CDR2 is SYGVNS. The time point: week 47, end of study. Vaccine doses each comprised 300 ug of mutant IDH1 20-mer peptide, with topical imiquimod. Some clones are missing from TCRdb's copy, which holds only in-frame ones; the method was immunoSEQ multiplex PCR. The table has about 94,000 clones, around nine tenths seen once; the top ten hold over 0.6%. As concerns this clone: The antigen is undetermined.

Study-wide points: In about 93% of patients, immune responses induced by the vaccine occurred. Top-clonotype changes in peripheral T cells seemed unrelated to pseudoprogression.

This specimen consisted of PBMCs, obtained from a glioma patient whose treatment included an IDH1 peptide vaccine. The chain is built from TRBV25-1 and TRBJ2-1, with D possibly being TRBD2 (6 bases). This receptor was taken from a woman between 50 and 59 years old with glioma. CDR3: CASSEWGELSYNEQFF. The CDR3 region has the DNA TGTGCCAGCAGTGAATGGGGGGAGTTGAGCTACAATGAGCAGTTCTTC.